This T cell receptor beta chain appears in the sequencing data of a study of cytomegalovirus exposure and HLA in healthy donors. Study-level results: Among TCR beta chains, those listed as cytomegalovirus-associated numbered under 200. A link between a missense DCLRE1C variant and TCR beta V- and J-gene trimming emerged from a later analysis. A later look showed TCR association rates differing by HLA locus, highest for DRB1 and lowest for HLA-C.

Germline V gene sequence: CDR1 SQVTM, CDR2 ANQGSEA. CDR3 length equals 17 residues. The J segment lost 4 bases and the V segment lost 7 bases, leaving 16 bases of the junction unmatched. PCR involved 60 Vbeta and 13 Jbeta primers. Assay: immunoSEQ multiplex PCR; the TCRdb copy retains only in-frame clones and omits some. This sample has more than 150,000 clones, with around four fifths found just once. For this clone: Its antigen is not identified.

V and J are TRBV29-1 and TRBJ2-3, with 11 bases lining up with TRBD1. Sequencing input: PBMCs. This sequence originates from a woman aged 18-35 years in good health and CMV-seronegative. CDR3 DNA sequence: TGCAGCGCCCTAGACCCCTACAGGGGACAGGGGGCAGATACGCAGTATTTT. Residues: CSALDPYRGQGADTQYF.